What follows are 4 T cell receptor beta chains derived from one specimen sequenced in a study of cytomegalovirus exposure and HLA in healthy donors. The data were produced by immunoSEQ multiplex PCR, yet TCRdb's version contains in-frame clones alone and is incomplete. The table has hundreds of thousands of clones, approximately 90% seen once. The sample was PBMCs. The receptors here all came from a woman aged 18-35 years in good health and CMV-seronegative.

The V gene is TRBV9, the J gene TRBJ1-3, with 7 bases aligning to TRBD1. Germline lookup yields CDR1 SGDLS and CDR2 YYNGEE. This CDR3 contains 15 residues. The junction had 9 bases not matched to a gene; V was cut back by 3 bases and J by 6 bases. The CDR3 DNA reads as TGTGCCAGCAGCGAGGGGGCCTACTCGGTAAACACCATATATTTT. Translating gives CASSEGAYSVNTIYF.

The V call is TRBV4-1, the J call TRBJ2-5; D perhaps matches TRBD1 (6 bases). This CDR3 is built from 15 residues. CDR1 MGHRA and CDR2 YSYEKL come from the germline V gene. Trimming left V 1 base short and J 7 bases short, with 16 bases between. The CDR3 nucleotides are TGCGCCAGCAGCCAAGGGGTGACAGGCGGAGGGACCCAGTACTTC. Protein: CASSQGVTGGGTQYF.

The chain carries TRBV6-5 and TRBJ1-2; no clear D. Germline V gene lookup returns CDR1 MNHEY and CDR2 SVGAGI. Trimming took off 1 base at V and 8 bases at J, with 20 bases between the two ends. This CDR3 spans 16 amino acids. In nucleotides, the CDR3 is TGTGCCAGCAGTTACTTTTCCGAGACTCCTAGCGTCGGCTACACCTTC. Translating it yields CASSYFSETPSVGYTF.

The chain recombines TRBV27 with TRBJ2-7, with TRBD2 as a possible D gene (6 bases). The CDR3 runs 14 residues. In germline, CDR1 is MNHEY, CDR2 SMNVEV (reference sequence). Trimming shortened V by 4 bases and J by 4 bases, and 14 bases separated the two germline ends. This CDR3 reads CASSSLAFPYEQYF. CDR3 nucleotides: TGTGCCAGCAGTTCCCTAGCGTTTCCGTACGAGCAGTACTTC.